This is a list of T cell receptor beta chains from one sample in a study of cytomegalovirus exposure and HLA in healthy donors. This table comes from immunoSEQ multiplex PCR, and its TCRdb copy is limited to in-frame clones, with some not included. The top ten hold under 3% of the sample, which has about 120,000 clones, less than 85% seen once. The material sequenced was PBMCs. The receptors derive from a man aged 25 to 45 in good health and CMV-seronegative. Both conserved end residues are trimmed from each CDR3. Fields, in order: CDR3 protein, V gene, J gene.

ASSPFTSGRETQY,TRBV18,TRBJ2-5
ASSFGGRALTDTQY,TRBV19,TRBJ2-3
ASSLRRLGDTIY,TRBV13,TRBJ1-3
ASKAGMNTEAF,TRBV28,TRBJ1-1
ASSLPGAGANVLT,TRBV11-3,TRBJ2-6
ASSFTSGTFYNEQF,TRBV5-6,TRBJ2-1
ASSYSTGPSSYEQY,TRBV6-5,TRBJ2-7
ASNMTRPGELF,TRBV27,TRBJ2-2
ASRPTGMGTYEQY,TRBV27,TRBJ2-7
ASSQGRSSGRWNEQF,TRBV4-1,TRBJ2-1
ASSLVTSNEQF,TRBV5-1,TRBJ2-1
ASSLGTGPSNQPQH,TRBV18,TRBJ1-5
ASSHQTVSGRRTQY,TRBV23-1,TRBJ2-5
ASSLGGDWGNVLT,TRBV5-4,TRBJ2-6
ASSQDEKLF,TRBV18,TRBJ1-4
ASSLGAATNEKLF,TRBV5-4,TRBJ1-4
ASRKDREDEKLF,TRBV19,TRBJ1-4
ASSPPSAGTSGVGEQY,TRBV2,TRBJ2-7
SATRTGATEAF,TRBV29-1,TRBJ1-1
ASSEVSGRNNEQF,TRBV25-1,TRBJ2-1
ASSDSKGTGNGYT,TRBV6-4,TRBJ1-2
ASSQMPGLAGETQY,TRBV4-1,TRBJ2-5
ASSWRDRDTDTQY,TRBV5-1,TRBJ2-3
ASNLGVAAYSYNEQF,TRBV7-9,TRBJ2-1
ASSPGTSGKETQY,TRBV27,TRBJ2-5
ASSPTGTSGRDTQY,TRBV7-6,TRBJ2-3
ASSESLGGDYTGELF,TRBV10-2,TRBJ2-2
ASSYSDRQETQY,TRBV6-5,TRBJ2-5
ASSDRRTGGDTEAF,TRBV6-1,TRBJ1-1
ASSTTGLLYYGYT,TRBV19,TRBJ1-2
ASTRGGTEGSYEQY,TRBV28,TRBJ2-7
ASGRGSGGNTIY,TRBV7-9,TRBJ1-3
ASSLAPSADSYEQY,TRBV5-1,TRBJ2-7
ASSLPGQMNTEAF,TRBV5-4,TRBJ1-1
ASGLVTGSGRRYNEQF,TRBV12-5,TRBJ2-1
ATYYSYDRVDTGELF,TRBV19,TRBJ2-2
ASSSLGQRGETQY,TRBV5-6,TRBJ2-5
AWSTGTGSFEQY,TRBV30,NA
ASSSVRGRTGRPYNEQF,TRBV27,TRBJ2-1
ASGSALAVATGELF,TRBV12-5,TRBJ2-2